This T cell receptor beta chain is from a study of cytomegalovirus exposure and HLA in healthy donors. General study findings and limits: Most TCRs appeared rarely, but some public TCRs recurred in many donors.

Regarding this clone: Its antigen is currently unknown.

The method was immunoSEQ multiplex PCR; TCRdb's version includes in-frame clones alone and lacks a portion of them. The sample yields around 60,000 clones, about 88% seen once. The receptor comes from a man between 18 and 35 years old in good health and CMV-seronegative. The sequenced sample consisted of PBMCs.

CDR3: CASSEAPYEQYF. CDR3 sequence (DNA): TGTGCCAGCAGTGAAGCCCCTTACGAGCAGTACTTC. V usage is TRBV2 and J usage is TRBJ2-7, with unresolved D. V gave up 0 bases and J gave up 4 bases, with 4 bases separating them. The CDR3 is 12 amino acids. Germline CDR1 SNHLY, CDR2 FYNNEI.